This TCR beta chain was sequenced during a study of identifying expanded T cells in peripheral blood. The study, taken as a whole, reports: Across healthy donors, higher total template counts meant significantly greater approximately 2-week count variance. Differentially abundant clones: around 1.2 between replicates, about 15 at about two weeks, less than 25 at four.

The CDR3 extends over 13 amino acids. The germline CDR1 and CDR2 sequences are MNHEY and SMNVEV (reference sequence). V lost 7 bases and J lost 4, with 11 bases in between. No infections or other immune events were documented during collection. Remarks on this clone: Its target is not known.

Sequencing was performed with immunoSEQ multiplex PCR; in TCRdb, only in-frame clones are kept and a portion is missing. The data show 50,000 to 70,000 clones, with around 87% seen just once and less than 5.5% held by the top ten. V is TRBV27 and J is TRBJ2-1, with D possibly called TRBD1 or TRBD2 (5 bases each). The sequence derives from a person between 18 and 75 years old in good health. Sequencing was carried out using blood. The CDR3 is CASIGAAYNEQFF. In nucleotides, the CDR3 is TGTGCCAGCATCGGGGCAGCATACAATGAGCAGTTCTTC.